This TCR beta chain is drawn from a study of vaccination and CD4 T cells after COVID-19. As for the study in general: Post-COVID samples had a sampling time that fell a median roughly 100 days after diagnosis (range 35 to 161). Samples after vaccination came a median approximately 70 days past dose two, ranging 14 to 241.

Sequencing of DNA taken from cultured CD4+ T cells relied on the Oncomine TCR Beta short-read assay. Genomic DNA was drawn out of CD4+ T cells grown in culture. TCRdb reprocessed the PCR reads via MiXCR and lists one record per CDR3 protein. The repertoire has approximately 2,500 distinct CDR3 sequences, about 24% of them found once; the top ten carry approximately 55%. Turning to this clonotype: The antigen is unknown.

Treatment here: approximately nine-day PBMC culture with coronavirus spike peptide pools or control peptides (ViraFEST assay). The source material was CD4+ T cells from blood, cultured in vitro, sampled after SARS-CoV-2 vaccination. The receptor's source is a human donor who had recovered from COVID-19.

Here the CDR3 DNA reads TGTGCCAGCAGTTCACCCGGGACAGGGAACTATGGCTACACCTTC. Its translation: CASSSPGTGNYGYTF. The V gene is TRBV28, the J gene TRBJ1-2; TRBD1 matches 9 bases. This CDR3 is built from 15 residues. The ends lost 4 bases at V and 2 bases at J; junction bases unmatched: 5. Germline V gene sequence: CDR1 MDHEN, CDR2 SYDVKM.